Listed below are T cell receptor beta chains from one sample, sequenced in a study of cytomegalovirus exposure and HLA in healthy donors. Produced via immunoSEQ multiplex PCR; TCRdb's table is partial and in-frame only. This sample carries about 98,000 clones, more than 70% of them seen once, and the ten largest clones take around 9.6%. The sequencing sample was made of PBMCs. These receptors all come from a male donor in good health and CMV-seropositive. Both conserved end residues are part of each CDR3. Fields, in order: V gene, clone size, D gene, J gene, CDR3 DNA, CDR3 protein. The D gene is left open where the match is weak. The listing skips clone size in some rows; elsewhere it reads once, few, many or a size class.

>TRBV7-2|NA|NA|TRBJ1-5
TGTGCCAGCAGCTTAATTGAGGGACAGCCCCAGCATTTT
CASSLIEGQPQHF
>TRBV5-1|NA|TRBD1|TRBJ1-2
TGCGCCAGCAGCTGGACAGGGGAAGACTATGGCTACACCTTC
CASSWTGEDYGYTF
>TRBV6-6|NA|TRBD1|TRBJ2-3
TGTGCCAGCAGTTACTCCGTGGGACAGGGAGCAGATACGCAGTATTTT
CASSYSVGQGADTQYF
>TRBV10-3|NA|NA|TRBJ1-2
TGTGCCATCAGTGAGTCTACGGGGGTGAGTGGCTACACCTTC
CAISESTGVSGYTF
>TRBV19|NA|TRBD2|TRBJ2-3
TGTGCCAGTGGTACTAGCGCTAGCACAGATACGCAGTATTTT
CASGTSASTDTQYF
>TRBV7-8|few|NA|TRBJ2-7
TGTGCCAGCAGCTTAAAGGTACGCGGGGACCGCTACGAGCAGTACTTC
CASSLKVRGDRYEQYF
>TRBV2|NA|NA|TRBJ1-2
TGTGCCAGCATCCACACGGGGAGGGCTAACTATGGCTACACCTTC
CASIHTGRANYGYTF
>TRBV5-1|few|NA|TRBJ2-1
TGCGCCAGCAGCAAAATTTCGGAGCAGTTCTTC
CASSKISEQFF
>TRBV7-8|once|NA|TRBJ1-1
TGTGCCAGCAGCAGAACAGGGACAATGAACACTGAAGCTTTCTTT
CASSRTGTMNTEAFF
>TRBV28|few|NA|TRBJ1-2
TGTGCCAGCAGTTTCGTGACTGCGAACTATGGCTACACCTTC
CASSFVTANYGYTF
>TRBV7-2|NA|TRBD1|TRBJ2-7
TGTGCCAGCAGCTTAGGTACAGGGGCTACCTACGAGCAGTACTTC
CASSLGTGATYEQYF
>TRBV7-9|NA|TRBD2|TRBJ2-1
TGTGCCAGCAGCTTAGCCCAGGTTAGCGGGAGCTCCTACAATGAGCAGTTCTTC
CASSLAQVSGSSYNEQFF
>TRBV27|once|TRBD1|TRBJ2-7
TGTGCCAGCAGTCCATGGACAGGGGGTAACGAGCAGTACTTC
CASSPWTGGNEQYF
>TRBV30|NA|NA|TRBJ2-4
TGTGCCTGGAGTCCCGGAGGGTTAGCCAAAAACATTCAGTACTTC
CAWSPGGLAKNIQYF
>TRBV6-5|NA|NA|TRBJ1-1
TGTGCCAGCAGTTACTCGCGAAACACTGAAGCTTTCTTT
CASSYSRNTEAFF
>TRBV29-1|NA|NA|TRBJ2-7
TGCAGCGTTTCTACTGACAGGAATTCCTACGAGCAGTACTTC
CSVSTDRNSYEQYF
>TRBV1|NA|NA|TRBJ1-1
TGCACCAGCAGCCTCCGGGGATTGAAAACTGAAGCTTTCTTT
CTSSLRGLKTEAFF
>TRBV13|NA|NA|TRBJ1-1
TGTGCCAGCAGCCCCCTTCGGGACTTAAAGAACACTGAAGCTTTCTTT
CASSPLRDLKNTEAFF
>TRBV28|NA|TRBD1|TRBJ1-2
TGTGCCAGCAGTTCCGGACAGGGATTGGGCGGCTACACCTTC
CASSSGQGLGGYTF
>TRBV5-1|NA|NA|TRBJ2-6
TGCGCCAGCAGCAGGACCCCCCGCTCTGGGGCCAACGGCCTGACTTTC
CASSRTPRSGANGLTF
>TRBV19|few|TRBD1|TRBJ2-3
TGTGCCAGTAGTACCGAGGACAGGGCGGGACGAGATACGCAGTATTTT
CASSTEDRAGRDTQYF
>TRBV19|NA|TRBD1|TRBJ1-1
TGTGCCAGTATCCGTACCGGGACAGGTGAAGCTTTCTTT
CASIRTGTGEAFF
>TRBV19|NA|TRBD1|TRBJ1-1
TGTGCCAGTATCTCGGACAGGGGAGGGAATTTCGCTCAGTGGGCTTTCTTT
CASISDRGGNFAQWAFF
>TRBV6-7|NA|NA|TRBJ2-1
TGTGCCAGCAGTTACTTCGGGGGAGGAGACAATGAGCAGTTCTTC
CASSYFGGGDNEQFF
>TRBV19|NA|NA|TRBJ2-3
TGTGCCAGTAGTACCCAATTTAGCGGTAGGGGAACAGATACGCAGTATTTT
CASSTQFSGRGTDTQYF
>TRBV5-5|once|NA|TRBJ2-7
TGTGCCAGCAGCTTGGTCGGGGGACTTAGCTCCTACGAGCAGTACTTC
CASSLVGGLSSYEQYF